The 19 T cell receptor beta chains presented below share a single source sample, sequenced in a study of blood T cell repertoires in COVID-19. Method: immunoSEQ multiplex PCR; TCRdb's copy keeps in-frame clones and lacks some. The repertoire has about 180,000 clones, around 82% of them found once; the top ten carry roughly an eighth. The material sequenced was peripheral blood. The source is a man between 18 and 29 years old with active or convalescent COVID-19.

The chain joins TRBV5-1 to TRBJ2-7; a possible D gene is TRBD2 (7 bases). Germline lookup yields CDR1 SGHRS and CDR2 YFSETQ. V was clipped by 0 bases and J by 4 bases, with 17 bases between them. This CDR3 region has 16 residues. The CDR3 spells CASSLGGGGALYEQYF. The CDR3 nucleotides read TGCGCCAGCAGCTTGGGAGGGGGGGGCGCATTATACGAGCAGTACTTC.

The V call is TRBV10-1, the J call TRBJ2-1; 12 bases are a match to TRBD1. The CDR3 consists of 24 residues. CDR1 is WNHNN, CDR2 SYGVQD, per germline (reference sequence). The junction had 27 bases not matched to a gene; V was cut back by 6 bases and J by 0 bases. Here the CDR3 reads CASRVLKGQGARGGTPISYNEQFF. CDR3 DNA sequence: TGCGCCAGCAGGGTATTAAAGGGACAGGGGGCGCGTGGTGGCACCCCCATCTCCTACAATGAGCAGTTCTTC.

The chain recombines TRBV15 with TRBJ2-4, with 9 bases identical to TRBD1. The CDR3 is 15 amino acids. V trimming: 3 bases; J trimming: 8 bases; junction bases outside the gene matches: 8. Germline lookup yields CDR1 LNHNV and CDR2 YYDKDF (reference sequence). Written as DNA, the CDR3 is TGTGCCACCAGCAGCCTCGGGACAGGGCTGGACATTCAGTACTTC. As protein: CATSSLGTGLDIQYF.

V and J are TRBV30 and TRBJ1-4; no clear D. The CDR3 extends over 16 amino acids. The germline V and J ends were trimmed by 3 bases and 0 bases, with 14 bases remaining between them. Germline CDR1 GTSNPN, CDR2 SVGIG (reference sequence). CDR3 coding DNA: TGTGCCTGGAGGAACTGGATTGGGCCAACTAATGAAAAACTGTTTTTT. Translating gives CAWRNWIGPTNEKLFF.

CDR3 bases: TGTGCCAGCAGCGTGGGGGGGGCCAGAGACACAGATACGCAGTATTTT. It is translated as CASSVGGARDTDTQYF. The chain is built from TRBV7-6 and TRBJ2-3, with D possibly TRBD2 on 7 matching bases. The CDR3 extends over 16 amino acids. The germline V gene encodes CDR1 SGHVS and CDR2 FNYEAQ. Trimming cost V 5 bases and J 2 bases, with 17 bases left between them.

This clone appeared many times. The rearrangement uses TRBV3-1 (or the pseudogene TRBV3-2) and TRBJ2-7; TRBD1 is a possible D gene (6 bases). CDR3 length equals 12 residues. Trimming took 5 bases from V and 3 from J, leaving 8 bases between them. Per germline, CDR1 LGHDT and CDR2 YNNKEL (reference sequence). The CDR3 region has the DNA TGTGCCAGCAGCGCGGACAGCTACGAGCAGTACTTC. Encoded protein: CASSADSYEQYF.

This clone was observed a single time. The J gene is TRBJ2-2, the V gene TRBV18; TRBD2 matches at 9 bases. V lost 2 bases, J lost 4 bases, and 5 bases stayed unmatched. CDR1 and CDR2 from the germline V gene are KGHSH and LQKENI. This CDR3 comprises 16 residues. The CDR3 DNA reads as TGTGCCAGCTCACCATCTCTAGCGGGAAGCACCGGGGAGCTGTTTTTT. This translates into CASSPSLAGSTGELFF. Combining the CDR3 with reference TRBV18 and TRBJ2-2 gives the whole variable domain NAGVMQNPRHLVRRRGQEARLRCSPMKGHSHVYWYRQLPEEGLKFMVYLQKENIIDESGMPKERFSAEFPKEGPSILRIQQVVRGDSAAYFCASSPSLAGSTGELFFGEGSRLTVL.

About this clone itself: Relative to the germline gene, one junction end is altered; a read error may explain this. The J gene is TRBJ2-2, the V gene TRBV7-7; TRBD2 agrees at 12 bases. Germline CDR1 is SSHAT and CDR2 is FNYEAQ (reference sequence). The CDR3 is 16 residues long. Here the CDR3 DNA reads TGTGCTAGCAGCGAAGCTAGCGGGAGGGGCACCGGGGAGCTGTTTTTT. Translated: CASSEASGRGTGELFF.

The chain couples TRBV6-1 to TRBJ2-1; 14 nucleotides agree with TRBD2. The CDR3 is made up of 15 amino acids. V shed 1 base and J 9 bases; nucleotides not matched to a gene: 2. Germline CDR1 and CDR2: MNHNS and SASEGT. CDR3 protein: CASSEGTSGGFEQFF. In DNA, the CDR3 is TGTGCCAGCAGTGAAGGGACTAGCGGGGGGTTTGAGCAGTTCTTC.

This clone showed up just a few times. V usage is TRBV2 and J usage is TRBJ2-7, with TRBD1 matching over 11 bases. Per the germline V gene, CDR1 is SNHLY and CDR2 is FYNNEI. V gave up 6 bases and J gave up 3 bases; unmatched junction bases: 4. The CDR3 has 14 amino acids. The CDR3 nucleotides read TGTGCCAGCAGGGGGACAGGGGGATTCTACGAGCAGTACTTC. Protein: CASRGTGGFYEQYF.

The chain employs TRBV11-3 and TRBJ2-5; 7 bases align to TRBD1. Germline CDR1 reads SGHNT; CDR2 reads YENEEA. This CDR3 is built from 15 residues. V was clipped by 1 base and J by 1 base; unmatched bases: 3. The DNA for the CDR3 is TGTGCCAGCAGCTTAGGGCCAGGGGGCCAAGAGACCCAGTACTTC. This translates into CASSLGPGGQETQYF.

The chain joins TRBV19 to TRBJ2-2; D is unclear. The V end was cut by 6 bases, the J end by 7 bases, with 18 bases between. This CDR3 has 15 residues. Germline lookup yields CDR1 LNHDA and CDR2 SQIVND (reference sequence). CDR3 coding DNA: TGTGCCAGTAGCTCACCGGGTCAGATTCGCGGGGAGCTGTTTTTT. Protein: CASSSPGQIRGELFF.

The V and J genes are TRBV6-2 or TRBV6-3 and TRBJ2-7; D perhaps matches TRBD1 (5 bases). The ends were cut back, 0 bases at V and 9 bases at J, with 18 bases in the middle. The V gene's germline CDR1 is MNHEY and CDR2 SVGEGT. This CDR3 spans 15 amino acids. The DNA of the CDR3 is TGTGCCAGCAGTTACTCCCTGGAGTCAGGGTATGGGCAGTACTTC. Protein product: CASSYSLESGYGQYF.

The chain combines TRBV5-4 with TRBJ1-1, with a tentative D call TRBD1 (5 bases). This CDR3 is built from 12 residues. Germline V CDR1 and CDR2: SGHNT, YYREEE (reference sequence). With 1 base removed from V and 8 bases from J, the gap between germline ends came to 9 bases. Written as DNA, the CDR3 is TGTGCCAGCAGCTTGTATAGACAGGAAGCTTTCTTT. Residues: CASSLYRQEAFF.

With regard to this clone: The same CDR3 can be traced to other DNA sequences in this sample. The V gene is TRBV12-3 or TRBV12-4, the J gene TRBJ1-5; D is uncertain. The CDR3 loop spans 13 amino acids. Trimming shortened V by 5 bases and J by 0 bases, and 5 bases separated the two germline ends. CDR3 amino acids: CASSLNSNQPQHF. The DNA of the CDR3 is TGTGCCAGCAGTCTAAATAGCAATCAGCCCCAGCATTTT.

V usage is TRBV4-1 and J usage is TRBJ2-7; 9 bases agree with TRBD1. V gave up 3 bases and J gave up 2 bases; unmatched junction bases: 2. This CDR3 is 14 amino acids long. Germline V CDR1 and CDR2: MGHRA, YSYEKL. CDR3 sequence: CASSHGTGPYEQYF. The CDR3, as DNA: TGCGCCAGCAGCCACGGGACAGGGCCCTACGAGCAGTACTTC.

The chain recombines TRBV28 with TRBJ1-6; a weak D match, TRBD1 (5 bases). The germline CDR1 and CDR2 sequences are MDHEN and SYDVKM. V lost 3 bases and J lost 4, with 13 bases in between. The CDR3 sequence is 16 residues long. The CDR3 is CASSFPLGDYNSPLHF. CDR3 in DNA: TGTGCCAGCAGTTTCCCGCTAGGGGATTATAATTCACCCCTCCACTTT.

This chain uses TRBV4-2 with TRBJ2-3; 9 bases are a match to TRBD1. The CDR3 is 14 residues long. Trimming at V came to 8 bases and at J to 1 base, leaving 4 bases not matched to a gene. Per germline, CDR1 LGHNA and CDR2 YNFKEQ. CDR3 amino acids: CASARDRGTDTQYF. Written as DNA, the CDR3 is TGTGCCAGCGCCCGGGACAGGGGCACAGATACGCAGTATTTT.

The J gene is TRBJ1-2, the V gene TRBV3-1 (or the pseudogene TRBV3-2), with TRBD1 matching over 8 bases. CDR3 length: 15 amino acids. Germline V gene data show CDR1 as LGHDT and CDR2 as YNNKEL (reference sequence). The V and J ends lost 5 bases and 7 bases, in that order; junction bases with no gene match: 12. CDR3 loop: CASSSQDRAKGGYTF. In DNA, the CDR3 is TGTGCCAGCAGCTCCCAGGACAGGGCGAAGGGTGGCTACACCTTC.